The clone carrying this T cell receptor beta chain was counted only a few times. The authors made cDNA by 5'RACE with 10-nucleotide random UMIs. TCRdb reprocessed the 5' RACE reads with MiXCR, giving one entry per CDR3 protein. The sample carries about 46,000 distinct CDR3 sequences, roughly 4.4% recorded once. CDR1 and CDR2 from the germline V gene are SGHVS and FQNEAQ. The CDR3 loop spans 16 amino acids. V lost 5 bases and J 3 bases, leaving 14 bases between the germline ends. The sample is drawn from a study of neurological immune-mediated disorders. The sequenced sample was PBMCs. The V gene is TRBV7-8, the J gene TRBJ2-6, with D possibly TRBD2 on 6 matching bases. The receptor's source is a woman aged 60-70 years with multiple sclerosis. The CDR3 DNA sequence: TGTGCCAGCAGCCCAAAGTTCGGGGGTGGGGCCAACGTCCTGACTTTC. Translated, it gives CASSPKFGGGANVLTF.